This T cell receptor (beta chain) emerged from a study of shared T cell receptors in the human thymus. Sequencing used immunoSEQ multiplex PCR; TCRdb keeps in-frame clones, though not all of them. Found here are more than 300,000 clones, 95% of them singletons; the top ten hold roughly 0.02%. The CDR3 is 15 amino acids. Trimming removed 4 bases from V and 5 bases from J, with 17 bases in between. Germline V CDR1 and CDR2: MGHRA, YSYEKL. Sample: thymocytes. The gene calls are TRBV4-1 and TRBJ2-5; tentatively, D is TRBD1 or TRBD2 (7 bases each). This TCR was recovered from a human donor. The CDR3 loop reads CASSPSRQGGETQYF. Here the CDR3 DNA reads TGCGCCAGCAGCCCCTCCCGACAGGGAGGGGAGACCCAGTACTTC.